The entry below describes one TCR beta chain. The same CDR3 arises from other DNA sequences in this sample as well. This record belongs to a study of shared clonotypes between healthy human individuals. The assay was immunoSEQ multiplex PCR, and TCRdb's table has in-frame clones only and misses some. The sample lists around 1 million clones; less than 85% were seen once. Germline lookup yields CDR1 SGHRS and CDR2 YFSETQ. The CDR3 consists of 14 residues. Germline trimming cut 5 bases from V and 2 bases from J; bases unmatched to any gene: 5. CD4+ cell separation produced CD45RA+ naive and CD45RA-negative memory subsets.

The sample was memory CD4+ T cells sorted from blood. The subset is: CD45RA-negative fraction. The V call is TRBV5-1, the J call TRBJ2-3, with 7 bases identical to TRBD1. The TCR originated in a man younger than 35 in good health. The CDR3 nucleotides read TGCGCCAGCAGTCCCACAGGGGACACAGATACGCAGTATTTT. Translation: CASSPTGDTDTQYF.